This entry lists 20 T cell receptor beta chains sequenced from one sample in a study of shared clonotypes between healthy human individuals. The data were produced by immunoSEQ multiplex PCR, yet TCRdb's version contains in-frame clones alone and is incomplete. The table lists some 2,500,000 clones, roughly 90% of them singletons. The sample was naive CD4+ T cells from PBMCs. As to subset: CD45RA+ positively selected. The receptors were sampled from a man aged 18 to 30 in good health. Some clones in this sample may be carry-over from other donors' samples.

The rearrangement joins TRBV6-1 to TRBJ2-4; D tentatively reads TRBD1 or TRBD2 (5 bases each). Germline assignment: CDR1 MNHNS and CDR2 SASEGT. This CDR3 region has 16 residues. V shed 5 bases and J shed 3 bases, with 17 bases lying between them. The CDR3 region is CASSKGTFQDKNIQYF. The CDR3 DNA reads as TGTGCCAGCAGTAAAGGGACCTTCCAAGACAAAAACATTCAGTACTTC.

Note on this clone: The sample holds other DNA sequences that translate to the same CDR3. The V gene is TRBV7-9, the J gene TRBJ2-7; D may be TRBD2 (6 bases). V gave up 6 bases and J gave up 4 bases, with 10 bases separating them. Germline V lookup: CDR1 SEHNR, CDR2 FQNEAQ (reference sequence). CDR3 length equals 12 residues. For the CDR3, the DNA is TGTGCCAGCAGGCGGGACGGATACGAGCAGTACTTC. Translating it yields CASRRDGYEQYF.

V is TRBV5-4 and J is TRBJ2-3; D is unclear. The length of the CDR3 is 17 residues. In germline, CDR1 is SGHNT, CDR2 YYREEE (reference sequence). With 0 bases removed from V and 2 bases from J, the gap between germline ends came to 16 bases. The CDR3 sequence is CASSLAQVGQTTDTQYF. In nucleotides, the CDR3 is TGTGCCAGCAGCTTGGCCCAAGTGGGCCAAACCACAGATACGCAGTATTTT.

A word on this clone: This sample also contains other DNA sequences that code for the same CDR3. The chain uses TRBV15 and TRBJ2-3; a weak D match, TRBD1 (5 bases). This CDR3 is built from 14 residues. CDR1 is LNHNV, CDR2 YYDKDF, per germline (reference sequence). Trimming removed 1 base at V and 0 bases at J, with 5 bases between. In nucleotides, the CDR3 is TGTGCCACCAGCAGAGGGGGCAGCACAGATACGCAGTATTTT. Residues: CATSRGGSTDTQYF.

The chain uses TRBV15 and TRBJ1-3, with D unresolved. Germline CDR1 and CDR2: LNHNV and YYDKDF (reference sequence). Trimming stripped 5 bases from V and 7 bases from J, with 12 bases between. The CDR3 totals 13 residues. This CDR3 is CATSPRSDNTIYF. CDR3 bases: TGTGCCACCAGCCCCAGGTCGGATAACACCATATATTTT.

The rearrangement joins TRBV5-1 to TRBJ2-1; TRBD1 is a possible D gene (5 bases). The V gene lost 4 bases and the J gene lost 1 base, with 18 bases spanning the gap. The germline gives CDR1 SGHRS, CDR2 YFSETQ. The CDR3 sequence is 17 residues long. CDR3 DNA: TGCGCCAGCAGCGCAAAATCAGGGTCCCTTTCCTACAATGAGCAGTTCTTC. This encodes CASSAKSGSLSYNEQFF.

The chain is built from TRBV2 and TRBJ1-1; the D gene is possibly TRBD1 (5 bases). CDR1 is SNHLY and CDR2 is FYNNEI in the germline V gene. The CDR3 sequence is 14 residues long. V lost 5 bases and J lost 4, with 14 bases in between. The CDR3 protein is CASSPVRVGTEAFF. The CDR3 DNA reads as TGTGCCAGCAGTCCGGTCAGGGTTGGCACTGAAGCTTTCTTT.

The J gene is TRBJ1-5, the V gene TRBV27; D is ambiguous. Germline V gene data show CDR1 as MNHEY and CDR2 as SMNVEV (reference sequence). The CDR3 length is 18 residues. The ends were cut back, 7 bases at V and 1 base at J, with 23 bases in the middle. CDR3 nucleotide sequence: TGTGCCAGCACCTCTTCGAAGAGGAGTCGGCCAAGCAATCAGCCCCAGCATTTT. This sequence encodes CASTSSKRSRPSNQPQHF.

This clone was counted a single time. This chain connects TRBV5-1 to TRBJ2-3; 11 positions agree with TRBD2. The CDR3 has 16 amino acids. Germline CDR1 is SGHRS and CDR2 is YFSETQ. Trimming cost V 6 bases and J 5 bases; bases outside gene matches: 11. The CDR3 nucleotides read TGCGCCAGCACGTCCACAACTAGCGGGAGAGGAGATACGCAGTATTTT. Residues: CASTSTTSGRGDTQYF.

The V and J genes are TRBV7-2 and TRBJ1-1; D call uncertain. Germline CDR1 reads SGHTA; CDR2 reads FQGNSA. Between the trimmed V and J ends, which lost 6 bases and 1 base, there was a span of 9 bases. The CDR3 is made up of 13 amino acids. The CDR3 DNA reads as TGTGCCAGCAGTACCCAGAGGAACACTGAAGCTTTCTTT. Amino acids: CASSTQRNTEAFF.

The rearrangement links TRBV2 to TRBJ2-3, with TRBD2 as a possible D gene (6 bases). The germline CDR1 and CDR2 sequences are SNHLY and FYNNEI. This CDR3 comprises 14 residues. The V gene lost 6 bases and the J gene lost 4 bases, with 14 bases spanning the gap. CDR3 DNA: TGTGCCAGCAGCCCGACTAGAAGCGCAGATACGCAGTATTTT. Encoded protein: CASSPTRSADTQYF.

The chain combines TRBV15 with TRBJ1-2; unclear D gene. Germline loops: CDR1 LNHNV, CDR2 YYDKDF (reference sequence). Deletions cut 0 bases from V and 6 bases from J, with 8 bases between. This CDR3 is 13 amino acids long. The CDR3 DNA reads TGTGCCACCAGCAGAGACTCAAATAATGGCTACACCTTC. It codes for CATSRDSNNGYTF.

The gene calls are TRBV4-3 and TRBJ1-1, with D hard to call. The CDR3 is made up of 17 amino acids. V shed 0 bases and J shed 1 base, with 15 bases lying between them. The germline V gene encodes CDR1 LGHNA and CDR2 YSLEER. The CDR3: CASSQEGGGRRNTEAFF. Here the CDR3 DNA reads TGCGCCAGCAGCCAAGAGGGAGGCGGCAGGAGGAACACTGAAGCTTTCTTT.

V is TRBV9 and J is TRBJ2-3; 12 bases fit TRBD2. V lost 4 bases and J lost 3; bases outside the gene matches: 3. Germline-derived CDR1 and CDR2 are SGDLS and YYNGEE. The CDR3 contains 15 residues. In DNA form, the CDR3 reads TGTGCCAGCAGCAAGACTAGCGGGAGTACAGATACGCAGTATTTT. It specifies CASSKTSGSTDTQYF.

The count of this clone is one. The genes are TRBV7-7 and TRBJ2-6, with no clear D. The germline V gene has CDR1 SSHAT and CDR2 FNYEAQ (reference sequence). The CDR3 consists of 18 residues. Trimming removed 5 bases at V and 5 bases at J, with 22 bases between. This CDR3 is CASSPFVKCQSRANVLTF. The DNA of the CDR3 is TGTGCCAGCAGCCCGTTCGTTAAGTGCCAAAGTCGGGCCAACGTCCTGACTTTC. The entire variable domain, with the rest obtained from reference TRBV7-7 and TRBJ2-6, is as follows: GAGVSQSPRYKVTKRGQDVTLRCDPISSHATLYWYQQALGQGPEFLTYFNYEAQPDKSGLPSDRFSAERPEGSISTLTIQRTEQRDSAMYRCASSPFVKCQSRANVLTFGAGSRLTVL.

The chain combines TRBV5-1 with TRBJ1-4; TRBD1 is a possible D gene (5 bases). The V end was cut by 0 bases, the J end by 10 bases, with 13 bases between. The CDR3 loop spans 14 amino acids. The V gene's germline CDR1 is SGHRS and CDR2 YFSETQ. CDR3 DNA: TGCGCCAGCAGCTTGGACACCGGGGGAGGAAAACTGTTTTTT. Its protein product is CASSLDTGGGKLFF.

To note about this clone: The sample holds other DNA sequences that translate to the same CDR3. CDR3 sequence: CASSVGDSGNQPQHF. The CDR3 region has the DNA TGTGCCAGCAGCGTAGGGGATTCTGGCAATCAGCCCCAGCATTTT. The chain uses TRBV9 and TRBJ1-5; no reliable D call. CDR1 is SGDLS, CDR2 YYNGEE, per germline. With 0 bases removed from V and 2 bases from J, the gap between germline ends came to 9 bases. CDR3 length equals 15 residues.

This chain connects TRBV11-2 to TRBJ2-7; D gene unclear. CDR3 length equals 13 residues. V lost 4 bases to trimming and J lost 12 bases, with 19 bases between them. The germline V gene has CDR1 SGHAT and CDR2 FQNNGV. The CDR3 protein is CASSSVVPPLLYF. The CDR3 region has the DNA TGTGCCAGCAGCTCGGTAGTCCCCCCTCTTTTGTACTTC.

This clone occurred once. The junction departs from germline at one end; a sequencing error may be responsible. V gene TRBV7-2 combines with J gene TRBJ2-7, with D perhaps matching TRBD2 (5 bases). This CDR3 region has 14 residues. Per germline, CDR1 SGHTA and CDR2 FQGNSA. CDR3 sequence (DNA): TGTGCCAGCAGCTTAGATCTAGCCTCCAACGAGCAGTACTTC. Protein sequence: CASSLDLASNEQYF.

A note on this clone: The same CDR3 also results from other DNA sequences found in this sample. V usage is TRBV5-1 and J usage is TRBJ1-2; D gene unclear. CDR1 and CDR2 from the germline V gene are SGHRS and YFSETQ. V dropped 0 bases and J dropped 4 bases, with 13 bases sitting between them. The CDR3 length is 15 residues. The CDR3 loop is CASSLAGRGGYGYTF. CDR3 nucleotide sequence: TGCGCCAGCAGCTTGGCCGGCCGGGGAGGCTATGGCTACACCTTC.